The 13 T cell receptor beta chains presented below share a single source sample, sequenced in a study of graft-versus-host responses after intestinal transplantation. The data were produced by immunoSEQ multiplex PCR, yet TCRdb's version contains in-frame clones alone and is incomplete. The sample records approximately 89,000 clones, about 93% being singletons. This specimen was PBMCs, taken about 450 days after intestinal transplant. These receptors were collected from a human patient who received an intestinal transplant, so some T cells may come from the graft donor.

The gene calls are TRBV5-4 and TRBJ2-5; 7 nucleotides line up with TRBD1. Trimming at V came to 1 base and at J to 5 bases, leaving 5 bases not matched to a gene. Germline CDR1 SGHNT, CDR2 YYREEE (reference sequence). CDR3 length: 14 residues. This CDR3 reads CASSLKQGPETQYF. The CDR3 nucleotides read TGTGCCAGCAGCTTGAAACAGGGGCCTGAGACCCAGTACTTC. The entire variable domain, with the rest obtained from reference TRBV5-4 and TRBJ2-5, is as follows: ETGVTQSPTHLIKTRGQQVTLRCSSQSGHNTVSWYQQALGQGPQFIFQYYREEENGRGNFPPRFSGLQFPNYSSELNVNALELDDSALYLCASSLKQGPETQYFGPGTRLLVL.

V gene TRBV5-1 combines with J gene TRBJ2-3, with D possibly TRBD1 on 5 matching bases. In germline, CDR1 is SGHRS, CDR2 YFSETQ. Trimming left V 0 bases short and J 3 bases short, with 11 bases between. The CDR3 runs 15 residues. The CDR3 protein is CASSLGQTPTDTQYF. Here the CDR3 DNA reads TGCGCCAGCAGCTTGGGACAGACACCAACAGATACGCAGTATTTT.

This clone has only one observation. The J gene is TRBJ2-7, the V gene TRBV10-1; possibly TRBD1 for D (5 bases). Germline lookup yields CDR1 WNHNN and CDR2 SYGVQD (reference sequence). The CDR3 is made up of 13 amino acids. V was clipped by 6 bases and J by 3 bases, with 12 bases between them. The CDR3 here is CASRPDDSYEQYF. For the CDR3, the DNA is TGCGCCAGCAGACCAGACGACAGCTACGAGCAGTACTTC.

This chain joins TRBV7-9 and TRBJ2-1, with 10 nucleotides matching TRBD2. Germline V lookup: CDR1 SEHNR, CDR2 FQNEAQ (reference sequence). The CDR3 is 14 amino acids. J gave up 8 bases and V 6 bases, and 7 bases lay outside the gene matches. The CDR3 DNA sequence: TGTGCCAGCAGGAGCGGGGGGGCCCTGGATGAGCAGTTCTTC. It encodes CASRSGGALDEQFF.

V gene TRBV2 combines with J gene TRBJ2-2; TRBD1 agrees at 7 bases. The CDR3 contains 14 residues. V lost 5 bases, J lost 2 bases, and 2 bases stayed unmatched. Germline CDR1 and CDR2: SNHLY and FYNNEI. This chain's CDR3 is CASSWDRNTGELFF. CDR3 bases: TGTGCCAGCAGTTGGGACAGAAACACCGGGGAGCTGTTTTTT.

This chain links TRBV7-3 with TRBJ2-1; 7 bases match TRBD2. CDR3 length: 14 amino acids. V gave up 1 base and J gave up 8 bases; unmatched junction bases: 5. Germline V gene data show CDR1 as SGHTA and CDR2 as FQGTGA. The CDR3 spells CASSLRRGKDEQFF. The CDR3 nucleotides read TGTGCCAGCAGCTTAAGGCGGGGGAAGGATGAGCAGTTCTTC.

V and J are TRBV13 and TRBJ2-7; TRBD2 matches at 14 bases. Germline loops: CDR1 PRHDT, CDR2 FYEKMQ (reference sequence). CDR3 length: 19 amino acids. V gave up 1 base and J gave up 5 bases; unmatched junction bases: 13. The CDR3 protein is CASSLEGTSGGMITHEQYF. The CDR3 DNA reads as TGTGCCAGCAGCTTAGAGGGGACTAGCGGGGGTATGATAACCCACGAGCAGTACTTC.

This chain uses TRBV2 with TRBJ1-2; D is undetermined. Trimming took off 6 bases at V and 1 base at J, with 6 bases between the two ends. This CDR3 comprises 12 residues. Per germline, CDR1 SNHLY and CDR2 FYNNEI. The DNA of the CDR3 is TGTGCCAGCAGGCCGGATAACTATGGCTACACCTTC. This translates into CASRPDNYGYTF.

Only a few counts were recorded for this clone. The V and J genes are TRBV6-5 and TRBJ1-4; a weak D match, TRBD1 (5 bases). From germline, CDR1 is MNHEY and CDR2 SVGAGI. V was shortened by 2 bases and J by 7 bases, with 14 bases between the two germline ends. This CDR3 is 15 amino acids long. The CDR3 nucleotides read TGTGCCAGCAGTTACGAACCGGGGGTTAGTGAAAAACTGTTTTTT. This translates into CASSYEPGVSEKLFF.

The rearrangement joins TRBV29-1 to TRBJ2-7, with 10 bases aligning to TRBD2. Germline CDR1 reads SQVTM; CDR2 reads ANQGSEA. This CDR3 region has 14 residues. The trim removed 8 bases at V and 1 base at J, leaving 8 bases unmatched. CDR3 in DNA: TGCAGCTTCCAAAGCGGGGGGGCGTCCTACGAGCAGTACTTC. This gives the protein CSFQSGGASYEQYF.

The rearrangement joins TRBV5-4 to TRBJ1-2; 8 nucleotides align to TRBD1. J gave up 3 bases and V 4 bases, and 2 bases lay outside the gene matches. This CDR3 region has 13 residues. CDR1 is SGHNT and CDR2 is YYREEE in the germline V gene (reference sequence). Written as DNA, the CDR3 is TGTGCCAGCAGCCGGGGACAGGACTATGGCTACACCTTC. It yields the protein CASSRGQDYGYTF.

The rearrangement joins TRBV5-6 to TRBJ1-3; D is perhaps TRBD1 (5 bases). Germline V lookup: CDR1 SGHDT, CDR2 YYEEEE. The CDR3 spans 17 residues. Deletions cut 1 base from V and 0 bases from J, with 14 bases between. CDR3 residues: CASSLYPMGTSGNTIYF. CDR3 in DNA: TGTGCCAGCAGCTTGTACCCTATGGGGACCTCTGGAAACACCATATATTTT.

The V gene is TRBV9, the J gene TRBJ1-1; a weak D match, TRBD1 (6 bases). V gave up 5 bases and J gave up 6 bases, with 20 bases separating them. The CDR3 length is 15 residues. Looked up from germline, CDR1 is SGDLS and CDR2 is YYNGEE. Here the CDR3 DNA reads TGTGCCAGCAGTTCTTTCCAGGGGTCTTTGTCTGAAGCTTTCTTT. Amino acids: CASSSFQGSLSEAFF.